The rows below give T cell receptor beta chains drawn from one sample of a study of cytomegalovirus exposure and HLA in healthy donors. The method was immunoSEQ multiplex PCR; TCRdb's version includes in-frame clones alone and lacks a portion of them. The sample has about 200,000 clones, around 80% seen once. The specimen sequenced was PBMCs. The receptor source for this set is a woman aged 30 to 39 in good health and CMV-seropositive. The CDR3 runs from the conserved cysteine through the conserved F or W. The D gene is left open where the match is weak. Clone size, where shown, is once, few, many, or a class for clones that have expanded.

NA | TRBJ2-7 | NA | TRBV28 | CASGATGTYEQYF | TGTGCCAGCGGGGCGACAGGAACCTACGAGCAGTACTTC
TRBD1 | TRBJ2-1 | NA | TRBV19 | CASSGGTGVGEQFF | TGTGCCAGTAGCGGGGGGACAGGGGTGGGTGAGCAGTTCTTC
NA | TRBJ1-1 | NA | TRBV5-8 | CASSTAIIAFF | TGTGCCAGCAGCACAGCCATTATCGCTTTCTTT
TRBD2 | TRBJ2-5 | NA | TRBV9 | CASSPAGGRETQYF | TGTGCCAGCAGCCCCGCGGGGGGGCGGGAGACCCAGTACTTC
NA | TRBJ1-4 | NA | TRBV28 | CASSRTGEREKLFF | TGTGCCAGCAGTCGAACCGGGGAGCGCGAAAAACTGTTTTTT
NA | TRBJ1-1 | NA | TRBV7-9 | CASSSEPVNTEAFF | TGTGCCAGCAGCTCGGAGCCGGTGAACACTGAAGCTTTCTTT
NA | TRBJ2-7 | once | TRBV7-2 | CASSFGHTAEQYF | TGTGCCAGCAGCTTTGGTCATACAGCCGAGCAGTACTTC
NA | TRBJ2-7 | NA | TRBV7-6 | CASSDEAPGDLSYEQYF | TGTGCCAGCAGCGACGAAGCCCCAGGGGACCTATCCTACGAGCAGTACTTC
NA | TRBJ2-5 | NA | TRBV19 | CASSTGVGTQYF | TGTGCCAGTAGCACGGGGGTCGGGACCCAGTACTTC
TRBD1 | TRBJ1-2 | NA | TRBV5-6 | CASSKDRDNGYTF | TGTGCCAGCAGCAAAGACAGGGATAATGGCTACACCTTC
NA | TRBJ2-3 | NA | TRBV25-1 | CASSDGTSTDTQYF | TGTGCCAGCAGTGATGGGACTAGCACAGATACGCAGTATTTT
NA | TRBJ2-3 | once | TRBV6-5 | CASSYSIGGVTDTQYF | TGTGCCAGCAGTTACTCGATCGGGGGAGTCACAGATACGCAGTATTTT
NA | TRBJ2-1 | NA | TRBV6-1 | CASSEPRKTLWNEQFF | TGTGCCAGCAGTGAACCCCGAAAAACTCTCTGGAATGAGCAGTTCTTC
TRBD1 | TRBJ1-5 | NA | TRBV6-6 | CASSRDRSSPQPQHF | TGTGCCAGCAGTCGGGACAGGTCATCGCCTCAGCCCCAGCATTTT
NA | TRBJ2-1 | NA | TRBV18 | CASSLSRERDEQFF | TGTGCCAGCTCCCTTTCACGGGAGAGGGATGAGCAGTTCTTC
TRBD2 | TRBJ2-7 | NA | TRBV6-1 | CASSLAGRDEQYF | TGTGCCAGCAGTTTAGCGGGAAGGGACGAGCAGTACTTC
NA | TRBJ1-5 | NA | TRBV18 | CASSFTGWNQPQHF | TGTGCCAGCTCCTTTACAGGGTGGAATCAGCCCCAGCATTTT
NA | TRBJ1-1 | NA | TRBV15 | CATSRGDTFTLNTEAFF | TGTGCCACCAGCAGAGGAGACACATTCACCCTGAACACTGAAGCTTTCTTT
NA | TRBJ1-2 | NA | TRBV11-2 | CASAFRGQGNYGYTF | TGTGCCAGCGCCTTCCGGGGACAAGGAAACTATGGCTACACCTTC
NA | TRBJ1-2 | NA | TRBV7-2 | CASSPDDGVNGYTF | TGTGCCAGCAGCCCCGACGACGGGGTCAACGGCTACACCTTC
NA | TRBJ2-7 | NA | TRBV5-1 | CASSPGQSYEQYF | TGCGCCAGCAGCCCGGGACAAAGCTACGAGCAGTACTTC
NA | TRBJ1-1 | NA | TRBV10-1 | CASSGNRNTEAFF | TGCGCCAGCAGCGGGAACCGGAACACTGAAGCTTTCTTT
TRBD2 | TRBJ2-3 | NA | TRBV6-1 | CASSEEPGGPDTQYF | TGTGCCAGCAGTGAAGAACCGGGAGGGCCAGATACGCAGTATTTT
NA | TRBJ2-2 | NA | TRBV29-1 | CSVLGQLGTGELFF | TGCAGCGTTCTGGGGCAGCTGGGCACCGGGGAGCTGTTTTTT
TRBD2 | TRBJ2-7 | NA | TRBV5-6 | CASSLGGRGSYEQYF | TGTGCCAGCAGCTTGGGCGGGAGGGGCTCCTACGAGCAGTACTTC
TRBD1 | TRBJ2-5 | NA | TRBV7-7 | CASSLTGGRETQYF | TGTGCTAGCAGCCTTACAGGGGGCAGAGAGACCCAGTACTTC
NA | TRBJ2-7 | once | TRBV5-1 | CASSDSSEQYF | TGCGCCAGCAGCGACTCTAGCGAGCAGTACTTC
NA | TRBJ2-4 | NA | TRBV11-2 | CASSLVAAGKNIQYF | TGTGCCAGCAGCTTAGTAGCAGCGGGTAAAAACATTCAGTACTTC
NA | TRBJ1-5 | NA | TRBV2 | CASRGRDRTAFQPQHF | TGTGCCAGCAGGGGAAGGGACCGGACAGCCTTTCAGCCCCAGCATTTT
TRBD1 | TRBJ1-5 | few | TRBV9 | CASSGNRGPQPQHF | TGTGCCAGCAGCGGTAACAGGGGGCCTCAGCCCCAGCATTTT
TRBD1 | TRBJ2-7 | NA | TRBV5-4 | CASSSDRSYEQYF | TGTGCCAGCAGCTCGGACAGGTCCTACGAGCAGTACTTC
TRBD1 | TRBJ1-2 | many | TRBV19 | CASSTTGGDGYTF | TGTGCCAGTAGCACGACAGGGGGCGATGGCTACACCTTC
NA | TRBJ2-7 | NA | TRBV27 | CASSMNFKVGEYEQYF | TGTGCCAGCAGTATGAACTTCAAAGTAGGGGAATACGAGCAGTACTTC
NA | TRBJ1-4 | NA | TRBV27 | CASSSQLSYTGLGEKLFF | TGTGCCAGCAGTTCTCAACTTTCCTATACGGGTTTAGGTGAAAAACTGTTTTTT
TRBD1 | TRBJ2-3 | NA | TRBV7-9 | CASSFTGTGEDTQYF | TGTGCCAGCAGCTTCACCGGGACAGGTGAAGATACGCAGTATTTT
NA | TRBJ1-5 | once | TRBV28 | CASSLPQGSNQPQHF | TGTGCCAGCAGTTTACCGCAGGGTAGCAATCAGCCCCAGCATTTT
NA | TRBJ2-1 | NA | TRBV16 | CASSQSHLHEQFF | TGTGCCAGCAGCCAATCACATCTCCATGAGCAGTTCTTC
TRBD2 | TRBJ2-5 | NA | TRBV2 | CASSPRLAGGETQYF | TGTGCCAGCAGTCCGAGACTAGCGGGAGGGGAGACCCAGTACTTC
NA | TRBJ2-2 | NA | TRBV27 | CASSRRGGTGELFF | TGTGCCAGCAGTCGGCGGGGCGGAACCGGGGAGCTGTTTTTT
NA | TRBJ1-3 | once | TRBV6-5 | CASSYSAGSGNTIYF | TGTGCCAGCAGTTACTCGGCGGGCTCTGGAAACACCATATATTTT
NA | TRBJ2-1 | NA | TRBV6-5 | CASSAGSLRSEQFF | TGTGCCAGCAGTGCCGGGAGCCTTCGTAGTGAGCAGTTCTTC
TRBD2 | TRBJ2-1 | NA | TRBV10-3 | CAVSGRVGNEQFF | TGTGCCGTGAGCGGGAGGGTTGGGAATGAGCAGTTCTTC